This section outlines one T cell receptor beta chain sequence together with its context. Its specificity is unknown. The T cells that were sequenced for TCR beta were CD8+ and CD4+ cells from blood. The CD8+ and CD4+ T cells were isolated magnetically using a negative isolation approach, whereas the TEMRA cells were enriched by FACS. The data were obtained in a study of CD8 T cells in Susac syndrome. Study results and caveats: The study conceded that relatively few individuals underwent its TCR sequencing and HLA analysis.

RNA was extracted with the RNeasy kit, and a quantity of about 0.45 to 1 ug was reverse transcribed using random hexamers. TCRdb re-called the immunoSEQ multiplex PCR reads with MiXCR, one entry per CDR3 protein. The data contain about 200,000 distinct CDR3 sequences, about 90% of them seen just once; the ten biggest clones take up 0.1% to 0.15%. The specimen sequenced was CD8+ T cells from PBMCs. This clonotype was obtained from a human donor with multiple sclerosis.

The CDR3 nucleotides read TGTGCCAGCAGCCCTGTACCGGGCCTGGGAGCTCACTATGGCTACACCTTC. It encodes CASSPVPGLGAHYGYTF. V and J are TRBV5-6 and TRBJ1-2; D gene ambiguous. CDR3 length: 17 amino acids. In germline, CDR1 is SGHDT, CDR2 YYEEEE. V was shortened by 4 bases and J by 3 bases, with 22 bases between the two germline ends.